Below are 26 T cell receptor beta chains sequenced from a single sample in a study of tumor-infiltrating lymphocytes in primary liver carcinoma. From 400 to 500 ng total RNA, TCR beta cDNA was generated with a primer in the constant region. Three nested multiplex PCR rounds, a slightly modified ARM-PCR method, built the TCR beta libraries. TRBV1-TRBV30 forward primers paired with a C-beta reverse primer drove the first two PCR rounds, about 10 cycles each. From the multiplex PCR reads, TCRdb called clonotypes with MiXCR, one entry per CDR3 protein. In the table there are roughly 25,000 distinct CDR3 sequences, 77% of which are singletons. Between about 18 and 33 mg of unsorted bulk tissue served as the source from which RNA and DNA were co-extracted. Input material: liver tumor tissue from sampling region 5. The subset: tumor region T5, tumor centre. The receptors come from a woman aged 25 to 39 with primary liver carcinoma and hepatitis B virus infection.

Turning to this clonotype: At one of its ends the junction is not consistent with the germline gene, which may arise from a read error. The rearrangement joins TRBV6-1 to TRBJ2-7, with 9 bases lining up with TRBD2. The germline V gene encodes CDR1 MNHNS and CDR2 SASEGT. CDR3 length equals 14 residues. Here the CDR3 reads CAISNLAGIYEQYF. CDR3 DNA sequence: TGTGCCATCAGTAACCTAGCGGGAATATACGAGCAGTACTTC.

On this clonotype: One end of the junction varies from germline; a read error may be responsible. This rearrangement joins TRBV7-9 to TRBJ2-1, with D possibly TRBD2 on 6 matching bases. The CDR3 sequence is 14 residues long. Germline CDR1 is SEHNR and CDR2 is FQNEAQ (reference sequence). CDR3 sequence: CASSPGSLYNEQLF. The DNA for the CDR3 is TGTGCCAGCAGCCCCGGGAGCCTATACAATGAGCAGCTCTTC.

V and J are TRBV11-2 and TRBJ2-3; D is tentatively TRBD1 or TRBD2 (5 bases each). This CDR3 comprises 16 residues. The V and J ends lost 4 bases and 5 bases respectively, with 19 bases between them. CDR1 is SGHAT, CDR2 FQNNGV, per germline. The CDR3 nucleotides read TGTGCCAGCAGCTGGACCCGACGGGGAAGGGGAGATACGCAGTATTTT. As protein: CASSWTRRGRGDTQYF.

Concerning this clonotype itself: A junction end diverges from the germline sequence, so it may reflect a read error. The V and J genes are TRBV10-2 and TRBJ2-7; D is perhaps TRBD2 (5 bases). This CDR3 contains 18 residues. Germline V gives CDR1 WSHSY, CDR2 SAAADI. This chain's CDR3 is CAGSDRNSLTGKPTEQYF. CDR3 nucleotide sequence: TGCGCCGGCAGTGACCGCAACTCACTAACGGGGAAACCTACGGAGCAGTACTTC.

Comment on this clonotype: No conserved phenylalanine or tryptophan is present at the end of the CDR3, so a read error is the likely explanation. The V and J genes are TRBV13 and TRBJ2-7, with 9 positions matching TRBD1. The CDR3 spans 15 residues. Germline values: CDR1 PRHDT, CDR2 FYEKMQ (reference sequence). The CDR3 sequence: CAGSFGGQGLYEQYL. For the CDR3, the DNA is TGTGCCGGCAGCTTCGGGGGACAGGGCCTCTACGAGCAGTACCTC.

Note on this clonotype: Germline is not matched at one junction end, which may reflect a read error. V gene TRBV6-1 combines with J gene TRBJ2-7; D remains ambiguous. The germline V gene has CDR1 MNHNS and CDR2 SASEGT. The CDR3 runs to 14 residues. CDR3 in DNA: TGTGCCAGCAGTGACTTCGGGCCGCCATATGAGCGGTACTTC. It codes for CASSDFGPPYERYF.

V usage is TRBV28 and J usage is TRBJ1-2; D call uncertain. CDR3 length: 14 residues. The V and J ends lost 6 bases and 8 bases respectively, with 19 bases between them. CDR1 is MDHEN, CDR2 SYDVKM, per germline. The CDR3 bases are TGTGCCAGCAGCCTTACGTCGGAGGTGAGGGGCTACACCTTC. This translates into CASSLTSEVRGYTF.

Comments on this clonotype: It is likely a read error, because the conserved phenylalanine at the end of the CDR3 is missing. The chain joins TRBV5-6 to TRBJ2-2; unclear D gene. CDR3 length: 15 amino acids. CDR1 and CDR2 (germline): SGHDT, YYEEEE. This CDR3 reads CTSSLTPKVTGELFS. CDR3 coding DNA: TGTACCAGCAGCTTGACACCCAAAGTCACCGGGGAGCTGTTTTCT.

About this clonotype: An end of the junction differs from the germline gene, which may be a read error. The CDR3 sequence: CAGSLGPTEQYF. CDR3 nucleotides: TGTGCCGGCAGCTTAGGCCCAACCGAGCAGTACTTC. This chain uses TRBV11-2 with TRBJ2-7; D is ambiguous. The CDR3 totals 12 residues. The germline V gene encodes CDR1 SGHAT and CDR2 FQNNGV.

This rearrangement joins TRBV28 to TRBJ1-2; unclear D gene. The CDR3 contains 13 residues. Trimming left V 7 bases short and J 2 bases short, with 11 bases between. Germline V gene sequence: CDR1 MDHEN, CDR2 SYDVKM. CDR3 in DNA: TGTGCCAGCAATCAGCCTCAGAACTATGGCTACACCTTC. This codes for CASNQPQNYGYTF.

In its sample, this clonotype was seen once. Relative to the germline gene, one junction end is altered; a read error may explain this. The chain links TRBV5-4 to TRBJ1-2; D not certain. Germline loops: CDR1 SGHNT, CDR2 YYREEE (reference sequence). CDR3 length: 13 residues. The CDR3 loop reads CACSPFHDYSYAF. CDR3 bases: TGTGCCTGCAGCCCATTCCACGACTATAGCTACGCGTTC.

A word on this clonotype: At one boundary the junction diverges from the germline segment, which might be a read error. Written as DNA, the CDR3 is TGTACCAGCAGCTTATGGCGCCAAGATACCCAGTACTTC. Its protein is CTSSLWRQDTQYF. The rearrangement joins TRBV11-2 to TRBJ2-5; D gene unclear. The CDR3 length is 13 residues. CDR1 and CDR2 (germline): SGHAT, FQNNGV.

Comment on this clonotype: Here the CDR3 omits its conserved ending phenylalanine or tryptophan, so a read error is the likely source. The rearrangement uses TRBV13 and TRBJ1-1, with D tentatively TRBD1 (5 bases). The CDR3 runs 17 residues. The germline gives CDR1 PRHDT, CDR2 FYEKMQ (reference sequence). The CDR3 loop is CVSSLGGFGIGGTEAFL. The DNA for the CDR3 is TGTGTCAGCAGTTTAGGAGGGTTTGGTATTGGGGGCACTGAAGCTTTCCTT.

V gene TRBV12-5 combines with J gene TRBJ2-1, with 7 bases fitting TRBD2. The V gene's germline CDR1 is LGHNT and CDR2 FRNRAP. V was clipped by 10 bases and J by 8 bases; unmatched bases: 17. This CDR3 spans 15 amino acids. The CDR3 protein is CANGTGTTLMYEQFF. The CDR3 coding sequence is TGTGCTAATGGAACCGGGACTACCCTTATGTATGAGCAGTTCTTC.

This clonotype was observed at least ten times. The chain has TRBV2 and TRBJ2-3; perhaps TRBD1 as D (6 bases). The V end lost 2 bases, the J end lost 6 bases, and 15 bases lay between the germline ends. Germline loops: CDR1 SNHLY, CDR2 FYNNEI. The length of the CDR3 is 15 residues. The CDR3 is CASSENLGGLDTQYF. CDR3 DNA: TGTGCCAGCAGTGAAAATCTAGGGGGTTTGGATACGCAGTATTTT.

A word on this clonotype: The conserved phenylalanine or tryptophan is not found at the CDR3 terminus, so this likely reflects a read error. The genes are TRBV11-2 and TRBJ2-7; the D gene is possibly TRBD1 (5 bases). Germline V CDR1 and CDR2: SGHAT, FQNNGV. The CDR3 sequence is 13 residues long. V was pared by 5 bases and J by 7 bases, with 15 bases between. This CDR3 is CASSPSNRGEQYL. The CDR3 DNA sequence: TGTGCCAGCAGCCCCTCGAATAGGGGTGAGCAGTACTTA.

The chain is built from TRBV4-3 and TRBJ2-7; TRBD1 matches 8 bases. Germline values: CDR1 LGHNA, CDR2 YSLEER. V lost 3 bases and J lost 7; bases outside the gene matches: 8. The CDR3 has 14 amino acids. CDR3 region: CASSHADRAGEQYF. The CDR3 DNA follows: TGCGCCAGCAGCCATGCGGACAGGGCAGGTGAGCAGTACTTC.

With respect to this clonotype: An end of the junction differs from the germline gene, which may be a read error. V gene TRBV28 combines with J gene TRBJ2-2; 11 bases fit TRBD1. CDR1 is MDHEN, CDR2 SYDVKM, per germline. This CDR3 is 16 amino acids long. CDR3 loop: CASSPWDRGVAGELFF. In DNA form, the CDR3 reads TGTGCCAGCAGTCCGTGGGACAGGGGGGTGGCCGGGGAACTGTTTTTT.

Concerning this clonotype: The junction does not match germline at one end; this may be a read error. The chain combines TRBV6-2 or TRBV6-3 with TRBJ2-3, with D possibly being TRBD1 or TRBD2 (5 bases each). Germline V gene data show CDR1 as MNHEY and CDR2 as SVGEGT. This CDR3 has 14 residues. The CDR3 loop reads CASSYSIARGSILF. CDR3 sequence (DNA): TGTGCCAGCAGTTACTCGATCGCGAGGGGCTCTATTCTTTTT.

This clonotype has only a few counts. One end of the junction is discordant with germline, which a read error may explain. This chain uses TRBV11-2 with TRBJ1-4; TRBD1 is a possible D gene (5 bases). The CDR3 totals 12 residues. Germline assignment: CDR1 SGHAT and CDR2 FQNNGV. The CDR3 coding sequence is TGTGCTAGCAGCCCCCGGGGGGGAAAACTGTTTTTC. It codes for CASSPRGGKLFF.

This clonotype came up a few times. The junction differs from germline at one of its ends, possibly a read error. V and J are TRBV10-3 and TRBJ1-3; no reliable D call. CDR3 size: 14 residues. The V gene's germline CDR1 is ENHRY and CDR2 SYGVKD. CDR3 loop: CAISESVSVNTICF. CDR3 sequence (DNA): TGTGCCATCAGTGAGTCAGTTTCTGTAAACACTATATGTTTT.

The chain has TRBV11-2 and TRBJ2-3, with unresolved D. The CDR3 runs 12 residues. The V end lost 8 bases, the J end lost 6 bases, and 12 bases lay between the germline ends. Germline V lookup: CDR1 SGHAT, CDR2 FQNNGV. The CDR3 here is CASLVNSDTQYF. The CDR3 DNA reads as TGTGCCAGCTTAGTGAACTCCGATACGCAGTATTTT. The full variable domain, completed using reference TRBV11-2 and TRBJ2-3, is EAGVAQSPRYKIIEKRQSVAFWCNPISGHATLYWYQQILGQGPKLLIQFQNNGVVDDSQLPKDRFSAERLKGVDSTLKIQPAKLEDSAVYLCASLVNSDTQYFGPGTRLTVL.

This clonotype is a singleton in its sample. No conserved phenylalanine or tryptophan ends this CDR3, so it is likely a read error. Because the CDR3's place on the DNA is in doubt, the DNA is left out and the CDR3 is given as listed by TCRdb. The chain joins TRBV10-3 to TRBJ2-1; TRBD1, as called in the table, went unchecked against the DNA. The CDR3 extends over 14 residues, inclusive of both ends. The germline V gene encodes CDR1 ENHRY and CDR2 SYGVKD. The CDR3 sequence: CAVSPTATRDEQLS.

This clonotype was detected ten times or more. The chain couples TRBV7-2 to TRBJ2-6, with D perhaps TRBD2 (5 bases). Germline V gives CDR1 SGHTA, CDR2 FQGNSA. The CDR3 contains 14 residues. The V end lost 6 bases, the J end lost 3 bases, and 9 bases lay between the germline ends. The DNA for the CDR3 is TGTGCCAGCAGGAGGGAAGGTGGGGCCAACGTCCTGACTTTC. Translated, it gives CASRREGGANVLTF.

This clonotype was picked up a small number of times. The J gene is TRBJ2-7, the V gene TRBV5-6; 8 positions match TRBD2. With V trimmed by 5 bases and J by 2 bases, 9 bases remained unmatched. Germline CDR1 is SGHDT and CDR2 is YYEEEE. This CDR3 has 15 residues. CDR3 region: CASSLRTSSTYEQYF. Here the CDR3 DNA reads TGTGCCAGCAGTCTCCGGACTAGCAGCACCTACGAGCAGTACTTC.

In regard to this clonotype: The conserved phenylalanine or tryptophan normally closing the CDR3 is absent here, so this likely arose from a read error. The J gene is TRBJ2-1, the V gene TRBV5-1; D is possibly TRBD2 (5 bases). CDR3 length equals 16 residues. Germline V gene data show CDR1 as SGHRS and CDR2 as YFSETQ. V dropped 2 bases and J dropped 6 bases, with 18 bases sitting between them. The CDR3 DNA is TGCGCCAGCAGCTTTGCGACATCACCGGGGTCCAATGAGCAGTTCCTC. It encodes CASSFATSPGSNEQFL.